This T cell receptor (beta chain) is drawn from a study of blood T cell repertoires in COVID-19. The length of the CDR3 is 17 residues. After removal of 5 bases from V and 0 bases from J, the junction contained 10 bases not matched to a gene. CDR1 is MNHEY, CDR2 SVGEGT, per germline. This clone has at least ten counts. The assay was immunoSEQ multiplex PCR, and TCRdb's table has in-frame clones only and misses some. The sample contains 250,000 to 350,000 clones, over 75% of which appear only once. The specimen was PBMCs or T cells enriched from blood (not recorded which). The sequence was collected from a woman aged 30 to 39 who had recovered from COVID-19. The J gene is TRBJ1-5, the V gene TRBV6-2 or TRBV6-3; 7 bases match TRBD1. The CDR3 here is CASSPMDRRNSNQPQHF. CDR3 sequence (DNA): TGTGCCAGCAGTCCCATGGACAGGAGAAATAGCAATCAGCCCCAGCATTTT.